Each of the 27 T cell receptor beta chains below was sequenced from the same sample in a study of chemoradiotherapy in HPV16-positive cancers. Sequencing was performed with immunoSEQ multiplex PCR; in TCRdb, only in-frame clones are kept and a portion is missing. The repertoire has about 2,900 clones, around 87% of them found once; the top ten carry approximately 2.9%. The specimen comprised tumor tissue, sampled from a patient who underwent chemoradiotherapy. These receptors were taken from a human donor with HPV-associated anogenital cancer.

The V and J genes are TRBV19 and TRBJ2-1; the match to TRBD2 covers 7 bases. Germline values: CDR1 LNHDA, CDR2 SQIVND (reference sequence). Unmatched junction bases numbered 18, after V lost 11 bases and J lost 8 bases. The CDR3 sequence is 15 residues long. CDR3 region: CAQYWGGSISHEQFF. CDR3 bases: TGTGCCCAGTACTGGGGCGGGAGTATTTCCCATGAGCAGTTCTTC.

The gene calls are TRBV5-4 and TRBJ2-2; 11 nucleotides agree with TRBD1. Germline CDR1 reads SGHNT; CDR2 reads YYREEE (reference sequence). The CDR3 spans 17 residues. V trimming: 2 bases; J trimming: 7 bases; junction bases outside the gene matches: 10. The CDR3, as DNA: TGTGCCAGCAGCTTAGACTCCGGGACAGGGGGACACGGGGAGCTGTTTTTT. This codes for CASSLDSGTGGHGELFF.

The rearrangement uses TRBV2 and TRBJ2-3, with TRBD2 identical over 7 bases. V was pared by 4 bases and J by 5 bases, with 6 bases of the junction left unmatched. Per the germline V gene, CDR1 is SNHLY and CDR2 is FYNNEI. There are 14 residues in the CDR3. The CDR3 coding sequence is TGTGCCAGCAGTGGGGGCGGGAGAATAGATACGCAGTATTTT. As protein: CASSGGGRIDTQYF.

The chain uses TRBV27 and TRBJ2-3; D may be TRBD2 (6 bases). Germline V gene lookup returns CDR1 MNHEY and CDR2 SMNVEV (reference sequence). The V gene lost 3 bases and the J gene lost 6 bases, with 7 bases spanning the gap. This CDR3 contains 12 residues. This CDR3 reads CASSFRGDTQYF. In DNA, the CDR3 is TGTGCCAGCAGTTTTCGGGGGGATACGCAGTATTTT.

The chain joins TRBV30 to TRBJ2-1, with D perhaps matching TRBD1 (5 bases). This CDR3 region has 13 residues. The germline gives CDR1 GTSNPN, CDR2 SVGIG (reference sequence). Trimming stripped 0 bases from V and 12 bases from J, with 15 bases between. The CDR3 protein is CAWSVQDTRMQFF. CDR3 coding DNA: TGTGCCTGGAGTGTACAGGACACACGAATGCAGTTCTTC.

The CDR3 here is CASSIGTEETQYF. The CDR3 DNA reads as TGTGCCAGTAGTATCGGGACGGAAGAGACCCAGTACTTC. V usage is TRBV19 and J usage is TRBJ2-5; D might be TRBD1 or TRBD2, each matching 5 bases. Germline-derived CDR1 and CDR2 are LNHDA and SQIVND (reference sequence). Trimming cost V 3 bases and J 3 bases, with 8 bases left between them. The CDR3 has 13 amino acids.

V and J are TRBV7-9 and TRBJ2-5; D is ambiguous. Germline values: CDR1 SEHNR, CDR2 FQNEAQ (reference sequence). V lost 0 bases and J lost 5, with 4 bases in between. This CDR3 region has 12 residues. This chain's CDR3 is CASSLAGETQYF. In DNA form, the CDR3 reads TGTGCCAGCAGCTTAGCGGGGGAGACCCAGTACTTC. Full variable domain (remainder filled in from reference TRBV7-9 and TRBJ2-5): DTGVSQNPRHKITKRGQNVTFRCDPISEHNRLYWYRQTLGQGPEFLTYFQNEAQLEKSRLLSDRFSAERPKGSFSTLEIQRTEQGDSAMYLCASSLAGETQYFGPGTRLLVL.

The chain joins TRBV18 to TRBJ2-3; D not certain. This CDR3 comprises 15 residues. V dropped 3 bases and J dropped 2 bases, with 12 bases sitting between them. The germline CDR1 and CDR2 sequences are KGHSH and LQKENI. The CDR3 nucleotides are TGTGCCAGCTCACCCCGTGAAGGGAACACAGATACGCAGTATTTT. This gives the protein CASSPREGNTDTQYF.

This clone was recorded once. Here the CDR3 reads CASSLIRGAGRIYGYTF. In DNA form, the CDR3 reads TGTGCCAGCAGTTTAATCAGGGGCGCAGGACGTATCTATGGCTACACCTTC. This rearrangement joins TRBV28 to TRBJ1-2; D may be TRBD1 (6 bases). The germline V gene has CDR1 MDHEN and CDR2 SYDVKM. V dropped 2 bases and J dropped 4 bases, with 20 bases sitting between them. This CDR3 spans 17 amino acids.

The chain couples TRBV2 to TRBJ2-1; 12 nucleotides match TRBD1. Germline loops: CDR1 SNHLY, CDR2 FYNNEI. The CDR3 sequence is 15 residues long. V was pared by 4 bases and J by 6 bases, with 4 bases of the junction left unmatched. The CDR3 bases are TGTGCCAGCAGTGGGGACAGGGGGCCTGGCAATGAGCAGTTCTTC. This encodes CASSGDRGPGNEQFF.

The CDR3, as DNA: TGCGCCAGCAGCCAAGATCCGTTAGGGTGGAATAATTCACCCCTCCACTTT. Translation gives CASSQDPLGWNNSPLHF. The V and J genes are TRBV4-1 and TRBJ1-6; no definite D call. Germline CDR1 is MGHRA and CDR2 is YSYEKL. V lost 0 bases to trimming and J lost 5 bases, with 14 bases between them. The CDR3 runs 17 residues.

The rearrangement joins TRBV18 to TRBJ1-3; 7 bases align to TRBD1. V lost 5 bases to trimming and J lost 5 bases; unmatched junction nucleotides: 6. The CDR3 runs to 14 residues. Per the germline V gene, CDR1 is KGHSH and CDR2 is LQKENI. In DNA form, the CDR3 reads TGTGCCAGCTCAGCCGACAGGGAAAGAAACACCATATATTTT. Amino acids: CASSADRERNTIYF. Supplemented by reference TRBV18 and TRBJ1-3, the full variable domain reads NAGVMQNPRHLVRRRGQEARLRCSPMKGHSHVYWYRQLPEEGLKFMVYLQKENIIDESGMPKERFSAEFPKEGPSILRIQQVVRGDSAAYFCASSADRERNTIYFGEGSWLTVV.

The V gene is TRBV2, the J gene TRBJ2-7, with D perhaps assigned TRBD1 or TRBD2 (6 bases each). This CDR3 comprises 15 residues. Germline lookup yields CDR1 SNHLY and CDR2 FYNNEI. V lost 6 bases, J lost 5 bases, and 20 bases lay in between. CDR3 in DNA: TGTGCCAGCAGCCCCTGGGGCGGGACAAACCACGAGCAGTACTTC. Amino acid sequence: CASSPWGGTNHEQYF.

This sequence joins TRBV5-1 and TRBJ2-5; 7 bases agree with TRBD2. V lost 0 bases to trimming and J lost 5 bases; unmatched junction nucleotides: 10. The length of the CDR3 is 16 residues. CDR1 and CDR2 (germline): SGHRS, YFSETQ. CDR3 residues: CASSLAAGVSLETQYF. In nucleotides, the CDR3 is TGCGCCAGCAGCTTGGCTGCGGGAGTGAGTTTGGAGACCCAGTACTTC.

CDR3 nucleotide sequence: TGTGCCAGCAGCATTGACGAGACCCAGTACTTC. Its protein product is CASSIDETQYF. The rearrangement joins TRBV5-5 to TRBJ2-5; D call uncertain. The V end lost 4 bases, the J end lost 5 bases, and 6 bases lay between the germline ends. CDR3 size: 11 residues. Germline CDR1 SGHKS, CDR2 YYEKEE (reference sequence).

This chain links TRBV10-2 with TRBJ1-1; no reliable D call. Per the germline V gene, CDR1 is WSHSY and CDR2 is SAAADI. CDR3 length: 13 amino acids. Trimming cost V 4 bases and J 5 bases, with 11 bases left between them. The CDR3 nucleotides read TGCGCCAGCAGTGGAAGGGAGAGGACTGAAGCTTTCTTT. Translating it yields CASSGRERTEAFF.

The V gene is TRBV11-3, the J gene TRBJ2-2; 7 nucleotides align to TRBD1. The CDR3 contains 15 residues. The trim removed 5 bases at V and 4 bases at J, leaving 7 bases unmatched. Germline CDR1 is SGHNT and CDR2 is YENEEA. The chain's CDR3 is CASSERQGATGELFF. CDR3 DNA: TGTGCCAGCAGCGAGCGACAGGGAGCCACCGGGGAGCTGTTTTTT.

V usage is TRBV7-6 and J usage is TRBJ2-2, with 11 bases lining up with TRBD2. The V segment lost 4 bases and the J segment 5 bases; nucleotides outside the gene matches: 6. Germline V gives CDR1 SGHVS, CDR2 FNYEAQ. The CDR3 is made up of 16 amino acids. The CDR3 DNA reads TGTGCCAGCAGCTCCGGTAGGACTAGCGGGACCGGGGAGCTGTTTTTT. Translation: CASSSGRTSGTGELFF. The variable domain in full, with the rest retrieved from reference TRBV7-6 and TRBJ2-2, is GAGVSQSPRYKVTKRGQDVALRCDPISGHVSLYWYRQALGQGPEFLTYFNYEAQQDKSGLPNDRFSAERPEGSISTLTIQRTEQRDSAMYRCASSSGRTSGTGELFFGEGSRLTVL.

This chain uses TRBV28 with TRBJ1-5, with D uncertain. Germline CDR1 and CDR2: MDHEN and SYDVKM. The CDR3 covers 15 residues. Between the trimmed V and J ends, which lost 5 bases and 1 base, there was a span of 12 bases. The CDR3 spells CASSPDTISNQPQHF. The CDR3 nucleotides read TGTGCCAGCAGTCCAGACACCATAAGCAATCAGCCCCAGCATTTT.

The genes are TRBV9 and TRBJ2-3; D may be TRBD2 (5 bases). Trimming left V 0 bases short and J 4 bases short, with 15 bases between. The CDR3 loop spans 16 amino acids. Germline loops: CDR1 SGDLS, CDR2 YYNGEE. As DNA, the CDR3 is TGTGCCAGCAGCGTAGCTCGGACGAGGGATGCAGATACGCAGTATTTT. Amino acids: CASSVARTRDADTQYF.

The chain combines TRBV28 with TRBJ1-2; 10 positions match TRBD1. The trim removed 6 bases at V and 3 bases at J, leaving 10 bases unmatched. This CDR3 spans 16 amino acids. CDR1 and CDR2 from the germline V gene are MDHEN and SYDVKM. The CDR3 DNA sequence: TGTGCCAGCAGAAATTCCGGGACAGGGGATTACTATGGCTACACCTTC. As protein: CASRNSGTGDYYGYTF.

This CDR3 is CASSNRQGALNGYTF. CDR3 nucleotide sequence: TGTGCCAGCAGTAATCGGCAGGGGGCTTTAAATGGCTACACCTTC. The gene calls are TRBV6-6 and TRBJ1-2, with 8 bases identical to TRBD1. CDR1 MNHNY and CDR2 SVGAGI come from the germline V gene (reference sequence). The CDR3 totals 15 residues. Trimming cost V 5 bases and J 6 bases; bases outside gene matches: 11.

The V gene is TRBV19, the J gene TRBJ1-4; 9 bases line up with TRBD1. V gave up 5 bases and J gave up 8 bases; unmatched junction bases: 9. Germline V gene data show CDR1 as LNHDA and CDR2 as SQIVND (reference sequence). The CDR3 is 15 amino acids. CDR3: CASSPTGGAEEKLFF. The DNA of the CDR3 is TGTGCCAGTAGTCCTACAGGGGGCGCTGAGGAAAAACTGTTTTTT.

The gene calls are TRBV30 and TRBJ2-3; D may be TRBD1 (5 bases). Germline V gives CDR1 GTSNPN, CDR2 SVGIG (reference sequence). The CDR3 is 13 amino acids. Deletions cut 2 bases from V and 5 bases from J, with 11 bases between. For the CDR3, the DNA is TGTGCCTGGAGTCGAAGGGGCCGAGATACGCAGTATTTT. It encodes CAWSRRGRDTQYF.

This clone was detected only once. The chain uses TRBV6-6 and TRBJ1-5; maybe TRBD1 (5 bases). Germline V lookup: CDR1 MNHNY, CDR2 SVGAGI (reference sequence). Trimming removed 4 bases from V and 3 bases from J, with 13 bases in between. The CDR3 has 15 amino acids. Here the CDR3 reads CASSSNGGFNQPQHF. In DNA, the CDR3 is TGTGCCAGCAGTTCCAATGGGGGGTTCAATCAGCCCCAGCATTTT.

The chain joins TRBV7-6 to TRBJ2-1, with 7 bases aligning to TRBD1. Per germline, CDR1 SGHVS and CDR2 FNYEAQ. After removal of 1 base from V and 5 bases from J, the junction contained 14 bases not matched to a gene. CDR3 size: 18 residues. The CDR3 sequence: CASSLVGEGAGFDNEQFF. In DNA, the CDR3 is TGTGCCAGCAGCTTAGTAGGTGAGGGGGCAGGGTTCGACAATGAGCAGTTCTTC. Full variable domain (outside the CDR3, taken from reference TRBV7-6 and TRBJ2-1): GAGVSQSPRYKVTKRGQDVALRCDPISGHVSLYWYRQALGQGPEFLTYFNYEAQQDKSGLPNDRFSAERPEGSISTLTIQRTEQRDSAMYRCASSLVGEGAGFDNEQFFGPGTRLTVL.

V and J are TRBV19 and TRBJ2-5; the match to TRBD1 covers 10 bases. The trim removed 5 bases at V and 6 bases at J, leaving 9 bases unmatched. The CDR3 covers 15 residues. Germline lookup yields CDR1 LNHDA and CDR2 SQIVND (reference sequence). CDR3 protein: CASSDRGREGQTQYF. Written as DNA, the CDR3 is TGTGCCAGTAGTGACAGGGGGCGCGAGGGGCAGACCCAGTACTTC.